This section outlines one T cell receptor beta chain sequence together with its context. Its antigen remains unknown. This sample was included in a study of Ad26.COV2.S vaccination and SARS-CoV-2 variants. The assay was immunoSEQ multiplex PCR, and TCRdb's table has in-frame clones only and misses some. The table lists about 94,000 clones, more than 65% of them singletons, with about 15% in the top ten. Overall study results and limits: The analyses of TCR breadth and depth may have understated the size of total T cell responses. Reports say spike-specific CD8+ and CD4+ T cell responses covered substantial breadth after vaccination. The study found similar non-spike TCR breadth in vaccine and placebo recipients. Ad26.COV2.S recipients had broader spike-specific TCRs (P = 0.0014).

CDR3 length: 16 residues. The germline gives CDR1 MNHNY, CDR2 SVGAGI (reference sequence). V was trimmed by 2 bases and J by 0 bases, leaving 13 bases between them. This TCR derives from a human donor who had recovered from COVID-19. V gene TRBV6-6 combines with J gene TRBJ2-5; TRBD1 is a possible D gene (6 bases). The starting material was peripheral blood, obtained after recovery from COVID-19. As DNA, the CDR3 is TGTGCCAGCAGTTACAATAGAGGGGGTTACCAAGAGACCCAGTACTTC. This sequence encodes CASSYNRGGYQETQYF.